Below are 29 T cell receptor beta chains sequenced from a single sample in a study of blood T cell repertoires in COVID-19. Some clones are missing from TCRdb's copy, which holds only in-frame ones; the method was immunoSEQ multiplex PCR. The sample lists approximately 260,000 clones; about 91% were seen once. Source material: PBMCs or T cells enriched from blood (not recorded which). The source is a woman in her 40s with acute COVID-19.

This clone was recorded once. The chain recombines TRBV7-3 with TRBJ2-7; D not resolved. V was pared by 2 bases and J by 0 bases, with 5 bases between. Germline assignment: CDR1 SGHTA and CDR2 FQGTGA. The CDR3 runs to 13 residues. CDR3 in DNA: TGTGCCAGCAGCTTAGCTAGCTCCTACGAGCAGTACTTC. This encodes CASSLASSYEQYF.

This rearrangement joins TRBV19 to TRBJ2-3; TRBD1 is a possible D gene (5 bases). V lost 4 bases to trimming and J lost 1 base, with 9 bases between them. Germline-derived CDR1 and CDR2 are LNHDA and SQIVND (reference sequence). The CDR3 length is 14 residues. In DNA, the CDR3 is TGTGCCAGTAGTACCAGGGTAGGCACAGATACGCAGTATTTT. Encoded protein: CASSTRVGTDTQYF.

The rearrangement links TRBV7-6 to TRBJ2-5; 8 nucleotides line up with TRBD2. V shed 3 bases, J shed 5 bases, and the junction held 8 bases outside the gene matches. The CDR3 extends over 15 amino acids. Germline loops: CDR1 SGHVS, CDR2 FNYEAQ. DNA of the CDR3: TGTGCCAGCAGCTTTGGAGCGGGAGAAGCGGAGACCCAGTACTTC. Protein: CASSFGAGEAETQYF.

The V gene is TRBV5-3, the J gene TRBJ1-1; TRBD1 aligns across 8 bases. TRBV5-3 is assigned to the ORF class and has an uncertain function. The CDR3 loop spans 16 amino acids. J gave up 2 bases and V 4 bases, and 10 bases lay outside the gene matches. The CDR3 nucleotides are TGTGCCAGAAGCCCAGACCGGGACAGGTCCAACACTGAAGCTTTCTTT. Amino acid sequence: CARSPDRDRSNTEAFF.

The chain couples TRBV19 to TRBJ2-3, with D perhaps TRBD1 (5 bases). The CDR3 sequence is 16 residues long. The germline V and J ends were trimmed by 3 bases and 7 bases, with 20 bases remaining between them. Germline V gives CDR1 LNHDA, CDR2 SQIVND (reference sequence). CDR3 in DNA: TGTGCCAGTAGTATTCGCCCAGGGCCATCTGGGTATACGCAGTATTTT. This sequence encodes CASSIRPGPSGYTQYF.

This chain links TRBV3-1 (or the pseudogene TRBV3-2) with TRBJ2-7, with 12 positions matching TRBD2. The J segment lost 0 bases and the V segment lost 4 bases, leaving 1 base of the junction unmatched. The germline V gene encodes CDR1 LGHDT and CDR2 YNNKEL (reference sequence). This CDR3 is built from 15 residues. The CDR3 loop reads CASSPTSGSSYEQYF. The CDR3 coding sequence is TGTGCCAGCAGCCCGACTAGCGGGAGCTCCTACGAGCAGTACTTC.

The gene calls are TRBV14 and TRBJ2-1; TRBD2 might be the D (6 bases). Trimming pared 4 bases from V and 13 bases from J, leaving 14 bases between. Looked up from germline, CDR1 is SGHDN and CDR2 is FVKESK. The CDR3 is made up of 12 amino acids. The CDR3 DNA reads TGTGCCAGCAGCCGCGGGGTTACCCCCCAGTTCTTC. It yields the protein CASSRGVTPQFF.

V gene TRBV27 combines with J gene TRBJ1-4; D call uncertain. The CDR3 loop spans 15 amino acids. Germline CDR1 MNHEY, CDR2 SMNVEV (reference sequence). The V end was cut by 1 base, the J end by 6 bases, with 12 bases between. The CDR3 bases are TGTGCCAGCAGTTTATGGTCGCATCGGGATGAAAAACTGTTTTTT. Amino acids: CASSLWSHRDEKLFF.

This clone was seen more than once but under ten times. The chain recombines TRBV7-6 with TRBJ2-3, with 7 bases matching TRBD2. With 1 base clipped from V and 0 bases from J, the junction kept 4 bases outside the gene matches. Germline CDR1 reads SGHVS; CDR2 reads FNYEAQ. This CDR3 region has 16 residues. CDR3 in DNA: TGTGCCAGCAGCTTAGAGATTAGCGGGAGCACAGATACGCAGTATTTT. Its protein is CASSLEISGSTDTQYF.

This clone appeared once. This chain uses TRBV11-3 with TRBJ2-5; 11 nucleotides agree with TRBD2. The CDR3 length is 17 residues. CDR1 and CDR2 (germline): SGHNT, YENEEA. The V gene end was trimmed by 1 base and the J gene end by 3 bases; junction bases not matched to a gene: 7. Written as DNA, the CDR3 is TGTGCCAGCAGCTTAGTCGGCGTACTAGCGGGAGAAGAGACCCAGTACTTC. It is translated as CASSLVGVLAGEETQYF.

V gene TRBV6-2 or TRBV6-3 combines with J gene TRBJ1-3; D gene uncertain. The germline V gene encodes CDR1 MNHEY and CDR2 SVGEGT. The V gene lost 2 bases and the J gene lost 0 bases, with 14 bases spanning the gap. This CDR3 is 17 amino acids long. The CDR3 sequence: CASSYLAGMSSGNTIYF. DNA of the CDR3: TGTGCCAGCAGTTACCTTGCCGGGATGAGCTCTGGAAACACCATATATTTT.

The V call is TRBV7-2, the J call TRBJ1-4, with D possibly matching TRBD1 (6 bases). Trimming left V 7 bases short and J 0 bases short, with 12 bases between. Germline V gene data show CDR1 as SGHTA and CDR2 as FQGNSA. The CDR3 totals 15 residues. For the CDR3, the DNA is TGTGCCAGCAACCCGGACAGCGCAACTAATGAAAAACTGTTTTTT. It encodes CASNPDSATNEKLFF.

This clone was recorded once. The V gene is TRBV5-4, the J gene TRBJ1-2, with unresolved D. With 0 bases removed from V and 6 bases from J, the gap between germline ends came to 15 bases. Germline values: CDR1 SGHNT, CDR2 YYREEE (reference sequence). The CDR3 loop spans 15 amino acids. This CDR3 is CASSLVLREENGYTF. In DNA form, the CDR3 reads TGTGCCAGCAGCTTGGTCCTTAGGGAGGAGAATGGCTACACCTTC.

This chain uses TRBV5-1 with TRBJ2-3, with 8 bases identical to TRBD2. This CDR3 is 16 amino acids long. The V gene's germline CDR1 is SGHRS and CDR2 YFSETQ. J gave up 7 bases and V 0 bases, and 10 bases lay outside the gene matches. The CDR3 nucleotides read TGCGCCAGCAGCTTGGTGGTGACTAGCGAGAGGCATACGCAGTATTTT. Residues: CASSLVVTSERHTQYF.

This clone appeared once. The chain recombines TRBV5-1 with TRBJ2-3; maybe TRBD2 (6 bases). Trimming stripped 6 bases from V and 1 base from J, with 18 bases between. The CDR3 loop spans 16 amino acids. Germline lookup yields CDR1 SGHRS and CDR2 YFSETQ. CDR3 sequence: CASKEGRRGGTDTQYF. As DNA, the CDR3 is TGCGCCAGCAAGGAAGGGCGACGCGGGGGCACAGATACGCAGTATTTT.

The V gene is TRBV18, the J gene TRBJ2-1, with TRBD1 matching over 7 bases. Germline-derived CDR1 and CDR2 are KGHSH and LQKENI. V lost 4 bases, J lost 7 bases, and 7 bases stayed unmatched. This CDR3 comprises 14 residues. The CDR3 is CASSRSDRSNEQFF. The CDR3 DNA sequence: TGTGCCAGCTCACGATCGGACAGGAGTAATGAGCAGTTCTTC.

The chain couples TRBV20-1 to TRBJ1-2; D gene uncertain. Trimming stripped 2 bases from V and 8 bases from J, with 6 bases between. This CDR3 contains 10 residues. Germline CDR1 DFQATT, CDR2 SNEGSKA (reference sequence). The CDR3 reads CSARRSGYTF. The CDR3 DNA follows: TGCAGTGCTAGACGGTCCGGCTACACCTTC.

This chain joins TRBV3-1 (or the pseudogene TRBV3-2) and TRBJ1-5; 10 bases align to TRBD1. The CDR3 is made up of 18 amino acids. CDR1 LGHDT and CDR2 YNNKEL come from the germline V gene (reference sequence). J lost 4 bases, V lost 1 base, and 10 bases had no gene match. CDR3 in amino acids: CASSQGGQGFWGNQPQHF. The CDR3 bases are TGTGCCAGCAGCCAAGGGGGACAGGGGTTTTGGGGAAATCAGCCCCAGCATTTT.

This rearrangement joins TRBV5-4 to TRBJ2-5, with 11 nucleotides matching TRBD2. V trimming: 2 bases; J trimming: 5 bases; junction bases outside the gene matches: 11. The CDR3 runs 17 residues. Germline V gene data show CDR1 as SGHNT and CDR2 as YYREEE (reference sequence). The CDR3 is CASSLPLAGGRGETQYF. CDR3 nucleotides: TGTGCCAGCAGCTTACCCCTAGCGGGAGGTCGGGGGGAGACCCAGTACTTC.

J is TRBJ1-1 and V is TRBV6-5; 7 bases map to TRBD1. The junction had 6 bases not matched to a gene; V was cut back by 7 bases and J by 1 base. CDR3 length equals 14 residues. Germline CDR1 is MNHEY and CDR2 is SVGAGI. CDR3 nucleotides: TGTGCCAGCACCAGGGGGGACAGGAACACTGAAGCTTTCTTT. It yields the protein CASTRGDRNTEAFF.

V and J are TRBV20-1 and TRBJ1-1; a weak D match, TRBD1 (5 bases). Germline-derived CDR1 and CDR2 are DFQATT and SNEGSKA (reference sequence). V was pared by 3 bases and J by 0 bases, with 11 bases between. CDR3 length equals 14 residues. CDR3 bases: TGCAGTGCTAGTGTTCAGGGTCTGAACACTGAAGCTTTCTTT. Translation: CSASVQGLNTEAFF.

The chain recombines TRBV13 with TRBJ2-7; TRBD2 agrees at 7 bases. Per germline, CDR1 PRHDT and CDR2 FYEKMQ (reference sequence). The CDR3 contains 14 residues. The ends lost 2 bases at V and 1 base at J; junction bases unmatched: 2. CDR3 residues: CASSLTSVSYEQYF. Here the CDR3 DNA reads TGTGCCAGCAGCTTAACTAGCGTATCCTACGAGCAGTACTTC.

The CDR3 loop reads CASSAGQGILSGANVLTF. CDR3 DNA: TGTGCCAGCAGTGCTGGACAGGGGATCCTCTCTGGGGCCAACGTCCTGACTTTC. The gene calls are TRBV27 and TRBJ2-6; 9 nucleotides agree with TRBD1. Unmatched junction bases numbered 8, after V lost 5 bases and J lost 0 bases. Germline V CDR1 and CDR2: MNHEY, SMNVEV (reference sequence). This CDR3 has 18 amino acids.

The chain is built from TRBV13 and TRBJ2-7; 9 bases fit TRBD1. V shed 7 bases and J 6 bases; nucleotides not matched to a gene: 13. The germline gives CDR1 PRHDT, CDR2 FYEKMQ (reference sequence). The CDR3 runs to 15 residues. The CDR3 region has the DNA TGTGCCAGCACCGAGAGGACAGGGGCGTTTGGCGAGCAGTACTTC. Translating it yields CASTERTGAFGEQYF.

The genes are TRBV19 and TRBJ2-1; 8 nucleotides line up with TRBD1. CDR1 LNHDA and CDR2 SQIVND come from the germline V gene (reference sequence). V shed 10 bases and J 8 bases; nucleotides not matched to a gene: 13. The CDR3 runs to 14 residues. CDR3 sequence reads: CATAKGQGRDEQFF. The CDR3 DNA reads TGTGCCACCGCGAAAGGACAGGGTCGCGATGAGCAGTTCTTC.

V is TRBV24-1 and J is TRBJ2-3; 8 bases line up with TRBD1. The CDR3 sequence is 15 residues long. Germline assignment: CDR1 KGHDR and CDR2 SFDVKD. V was clipped by 3 bases and J by 6 bases; unmatched bases: 7. This CDR3 reads CATSDPRTGMDTQYF. The CDR3 DNA sequence: TGTGCCACCAGTGATCCCCGGACAGGGATGGATACGCAGTATTTT.

This chain links TRBV3-1 (or the pseudogene TRBV3-2) with TRBJ1-1, with a weak D call TRBD1 (6 bases). Per the germline V gene, CDR1 is LGHDT and CDR2 is YNNKEL (reference sequence). CDR3 length: 13 amino acids. V was trimmed by 4 bases and J by 6 bases, leaving 12 bases between them. CDR3 coding DNA: TGTGCCAGCAGCCTCACGACAGGCGCTGAAGCTTTCTTT. This encodes CASSLTTGAEAFF.

V is TRBV7-2 and J is TRBJ1-1, with D possibly matching TRBD1 (5 bases). The CDR3 is 16 residues long. V lost 1 base, J lost 6 bases, and 18 bases lay in between. Germline V gives CDR1 SGHTA, CDR2 FQGNSA. In nucleotides, the CDR3 is TGTGCCAGCAGCTTAGTGCGAGGTTTTGGGGCGGCTGAAGCTTTCTTT. It specifies CASSLVRGFGAAEAFF.

The chain combines TRBV18 with TRBJ1-3; 7 nucleotides agree with TRBD1. V gave up 4 bases and J gave up 3 bases; unmatched junction bases: 12. Germline CDR1 KGHSH, CDR2 LQKENI. This CDR3 contains 17 residues. Here the CDR3 DNA reads TGTGCCAGCTCACTAATCCAGACAGGGAAGGATGGAAACACCATATATTTT. Translating gives CASSLIQTGKDGNTIYF.